Included here is one T cell receptor (beta chain) sequence, with context. Its antigen is not identified. Germline-derived CDR1 and CDR2 are MGHDK and SYGVNS. The CDR3 runs 15 residues. Trimming cost V 2 bases and J 4 bases; bases outside gene matches: 1. The data originate from a study of shared clonotypes between healthy human individuals. The wider study: There were three CD4 naive, three CD4 memory, two CD8 naive and one CD8 memory plates per donor.

Study-level findings and limits: In the sorted subsets, rarefaction showed sequencing was incomplete despite large depth. In general, naive subsets displayed greater estimated richness than memory subsets did.

Libraries were prepared by immunoSEQ multiplex PCR; TCRdb keeps only in-frame clonotypes and omits some of them. The table lists about a million clones, around 77% of them singletons. The source is a man between 18 and 29 years old in good health. Some clones in this sample may be carry-over from other donors' samples. The sequencing input was memory CD4+ T cells from PBMCs. Subset: CD45RA-negative fraction. The rearrangement links TRBV25-1 to TRBJ2-5; 13 bases fit TRBD2. The CDR3 loop reads CASSEGLAGVETQYF. CDR3 nucleotides: TGTGCCAGCAGTGAAGGACTAGCGGGAGTAGAGACCCAGTACTTC.